This TCR beta chain was observed in a study of T-cell reconstitution after alpha-beta-depleted transplantation in children (dated by TCRdb to 2016 to 2017). A note on the overall study: The study quantitatively tracked T-cell immune reconstitution after TCRalphabeta/CD19-depleted allogeneic hematopoietic cell transplantation in children using TCR repertoire profiling.

CDR1 SGHAT and CDR2 FQDESV are derived from the germline V gene (reference sequence). The CDR3 spans 22 residues, from the cysteine through the phenylalanine. The read is trimmed to its CDR3 DNA, 66 bases read in frame from base 1. The junction shows trimming of 0 bases on V and 0 bases on J, and the gene matches do not reach 12 bases of it. Library construction relied on PCR. This sample was sequenced with an Illumina HiSeq 2500. TCR libraries were prepared with molecular barcoding, using unique molecular identifiers to normalize TCRbeta repertoire quantification. Starting from the raw public reads, TCRdb applied fastp trimming at Q25, assembled clones with MiXCR and retained in-frame beta chains. Each entry is one CDR3 protein sequence, shown with its most common DNA and genes. The sample table holds around 370,000 distinct CDR3 sequences, of which about 17% were seen once. The biggest ten clones account for roughly two fifths of the sample.

This clonotype was counted a single time. Its antigen has not been determined. The input lacks base qualities; no much larger clone sits a single base away. One read is thin evidence. What this sample's treatment or condition label stands for: allogeneic hematopoietic cell transplantation with graft depleted of TCRalphabeta T cells and CD19 B cells. The children who served as transplant recipients had been given grafts of TCRalphabeta/CD19-depleted allogeneic hematopoietic cells. Broader findings and caveats from the paper: In some patients, high TCRbeta diversity at day 60 was attributed to recipient T cells and intrathymic progenitors that had survived conditioning. Over the following months the frequencies of hyperexpanded clones went down, and after one year T-cell counts and TCRbeta diversity were mostly credited to newly produced T cells. The apparently early recovery of alphabetaT-cell counts about two months after transplant reportedly depended on only several hundred rapidly expanded clones that came from non-depleted graft cells.

The chain is assembled from TRBV11-1 and TRBJ2-6; 12 bases in the middle match TRBD2. Material: PBMCs, mostly from graft donor cells, obtained 360 days after TCRalphabeta/CD19-depleted stem cell transplant. The source is a male patient aged 2 to 10 who had a stem cell transplant for acute lymphoblastic leukemia, so the T cells may come from the graft donor. The CDR3 here reads CASSLATSGSRALSSGANVLTF. The sequence in DNA is TGTGCCAGCAGCTTAGCGACTAGCGGGAGTCGTGCCCTCAGCTCTGGGGCCAACGTCCTGACTTTC.